This T cell receptor beta chain comes out of a study of T cell repertoires in cytomegalovirus infection. Study summary: Evidence of both CMV infection and a matching HLA type came from public TCR beta signatures.

There are 18 residues in the CDR3. Looked up from germline, CDR1 is SGHVT and CDR2 is SQSDAQ. V was shortened by 5 bases and J by 0 bases, with 17 bases between the two germline ends. TCRdb redid the calling of the reads with MiXCR, one entry per CDR3 protein. Among roughly 500,000 distinct CDR3 sequences listed, approximately 17% were seen once. This clonotype was recorded at least ten times. Its antigen is still unknown. Study results and caveats: Carriers of CMV plus the relevant HLA were identified by cumulative public TCR beta family frequency. The response measured ex vivo was dominated by TCR beta clonotypes (HLA-C-restricted and CMV-specific).

The clonotype was recovered from a human donor in good health (CMV status not recorded). Some clones in this sample may be carry-over from other donors' samples. Sequenced sample: CD8+ T cells from PBMCs. V usage is TRBV7-4 and J usage is TRBJ2-6, with a possible D match to TRBD2 (6 bases). CDR3: CASSVRVEGNSGANVLTF. In DNA form, the CDR3 reads TGTGCCAGCAGCGTTAGGGTGGAGGGCAACTCTGGGGCCAACGTCCTGACTTTC.